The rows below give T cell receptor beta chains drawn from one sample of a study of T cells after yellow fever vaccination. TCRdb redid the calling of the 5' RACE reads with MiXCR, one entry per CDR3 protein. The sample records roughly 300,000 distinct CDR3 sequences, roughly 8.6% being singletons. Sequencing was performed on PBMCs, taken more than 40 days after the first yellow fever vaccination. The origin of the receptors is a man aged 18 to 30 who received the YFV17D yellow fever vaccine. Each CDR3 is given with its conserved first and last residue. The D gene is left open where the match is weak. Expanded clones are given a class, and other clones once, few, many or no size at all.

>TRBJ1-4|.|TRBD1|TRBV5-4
TGTGCCAGCAGCCCCGGGACAGGGCTGACTAATGAAAAACTGTTTTTT
CASSPGTGLTNEKLFF
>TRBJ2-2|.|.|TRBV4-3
TGCGCCAGCAGCCAAGCTGCCCCCGGGGAGCTGTTTTTT
CASSQAAPGELFF
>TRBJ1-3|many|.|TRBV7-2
TGTGCCAGCAAAGCGCAGGGCCCCTCTGGAAACACCATATATTTT
CASKAQGPSGNTIYF
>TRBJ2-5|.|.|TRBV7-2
TGTGCCAGCAGCTCTGGACTGGGAACTCAGACCCAGTACTTC
CASSSGLGTQTQYF
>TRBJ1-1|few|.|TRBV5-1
TGCGCCAGCAGCTTAGCAGGGGCCACTGAAGCTTTCTTT
CASSLAGATEAFF
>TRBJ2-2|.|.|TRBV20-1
TGCAGTGCTAGAGGGCAGGGGAGTCCCGGGGAGCTGTTTTTT
CSARGQGSPGELFF
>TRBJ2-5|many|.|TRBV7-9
TGTGCCAGCACCTCACCAGGGAAGGAAGAGACCCAGTACTTC
CASTSPGKEETQYF
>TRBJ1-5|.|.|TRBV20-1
TGCAGTGCCATGGGCGGGGGATATAGCAATCAGCCCCAGCATTTT
CSAMGGGYSNQPQHF
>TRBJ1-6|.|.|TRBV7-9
TGTGCCAGCAGCCCCAGCCCGGGCCTCAATTCACCCCTCCACTTT
CASSPSPGLNSPLHF
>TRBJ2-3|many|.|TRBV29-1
TGCAGCGTTGCCGTCGGTTTATCTAGCACAGATACGCAGTATTTT
CSVAVGLSSTDTQYF
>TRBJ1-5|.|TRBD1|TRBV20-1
TGCAGTGCTTGGGACAGGGTGGGAGCCAGGCAGCCCCAGCATTTT
CSAWDRVGARQPQHF
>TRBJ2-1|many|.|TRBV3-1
TGTGCCAGCAGCCAAGATCTTCGTCGGCAGGAAGAGCAGTTCTTC
CASSQDLRRQEEQFF
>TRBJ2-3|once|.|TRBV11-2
TGTGCCAGCAGCTTAGATCGATCTAGGGCAGATACGCAGTATTTT
CASSLDRSRADTQYF
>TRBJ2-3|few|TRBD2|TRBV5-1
TGCGCCAGCAGCTCCCCGGGGGGGCAGAGTGATACGCAGTATTTT
CASSSPGGQSDTQYF
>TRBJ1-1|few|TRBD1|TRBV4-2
TGTGCCAGCAGCTGGGACAGGGTGGAAGCTTTCTTT
CASSWDRVEAFF
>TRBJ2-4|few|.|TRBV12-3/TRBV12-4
TGTGCCCCTGGGGGTAACGCCAAAAACATTCAGTACTTC
CAPGGNAKNIQYF
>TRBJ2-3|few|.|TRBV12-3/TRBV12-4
TGTGCCAGCAGTTTAAAGGTTCCAGATACGCAGTATTTT
CASSLKVPDTQYF
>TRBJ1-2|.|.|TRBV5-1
TGCGCCAGCAGCCCCACCCGGGGCGATATCTATGGCTACACCTTC
CASSPTRGDIYGYTF
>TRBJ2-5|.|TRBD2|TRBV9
TGTGCCAGCAGCTTCGGGGGGGCCTCTGAGACCCAGTACTTC
CASSFGGASETQYF
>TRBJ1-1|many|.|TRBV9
TGTGCCAGCAGCCCAACAAGGGGGGCCCTTACTGAAGCTTTCTTT
CASSPTRGALTEAFF
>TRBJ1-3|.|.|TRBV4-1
TGCGCCAGCAGCCAAGTCTGGGTCGGAAACACCATATATTTT
CASSQVWVGNTIYF
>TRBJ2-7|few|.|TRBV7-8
TGTGCCAGCAGCTCCCTTTCGGGACACACTCCCTACGAGCAGTACTTC
CASSSLSGHTPYEQYF
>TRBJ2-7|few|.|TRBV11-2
TGTGCCAGCAGCTCAACCGACTACCTCTACGAGCAGTACTTC
CASSSTDYLYEQYF
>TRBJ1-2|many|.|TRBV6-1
TGTGCCAGCAGAAACGGGTTCTACAGGCTTGCTCACTATGGCTACACCTTC
CASRNGFYRLAHYGYTF
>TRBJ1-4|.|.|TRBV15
TGTGCCACCAGCAGAGGGGCTGCAACTAATGAAAAACTGTTTTTT
CATSRGAATNEKLFF
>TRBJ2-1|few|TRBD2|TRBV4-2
TGTGCCAGCAGCCACAGGCCGGGGGGGAACAATGAGCAGTTCTTC
CASSHRPGGNNEQFF
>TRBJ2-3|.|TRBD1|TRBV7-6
TGTGCCAGCAGCTTCGTAGGACAGGGAGCAGATACGCAGTATTTT
CASSFVGQGADTQYF
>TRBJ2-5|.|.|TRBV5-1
TGCGCCAGCAGCTTGGAATTTGGGTGGCAAGAGACCCAGTACTTC
CASSLEFGWQETQYF
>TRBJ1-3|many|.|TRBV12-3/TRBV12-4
TGTGCCAGCAGTGCCGGAGGCTCTGGAAACACCATATATTTT
CASSAGGSGNTIYF
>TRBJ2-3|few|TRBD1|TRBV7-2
TGTGCCAGCAGCCAATGGGGACAGGGTCTCGCAGATACGCAGTATTTT
CASSQWGQGLADTQYF
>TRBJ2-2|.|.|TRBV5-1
TGCGCCACCACCCCCCGGGACCTAAGGACCGGGGAGCTGTTTTTT
CATTPRDLRTGELFF
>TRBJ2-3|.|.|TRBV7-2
TGTGCCAGCAGCTTAAGTCCGTGGGGGGCAGATACGCAGTATTTT
CASSLSPWGADTQYF
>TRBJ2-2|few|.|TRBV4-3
TGCGCCAGCAGCTTGCAGTACAGGGCCGGCACCGGGGAGCTGTTTTTT
CASSLQYRAGTGELFF
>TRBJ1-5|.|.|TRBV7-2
TGTGCCAGCAGCCCAAATGGGAGGGGAACTACGCATTTT
CASSPNGRGTTHF
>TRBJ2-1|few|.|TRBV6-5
TGTGCCAGCAGTTACTTCCAGGGGCGCGGGACTGAGCAGTTCTTC
CASSYFQGRGTEQFF
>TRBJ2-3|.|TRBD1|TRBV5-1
TGCGCCAGCAGCTCTACAGGGGTGGCAGATACGCAGTATTTT
CASSSTGVADTQYF
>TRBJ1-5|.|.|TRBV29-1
TGCAGCGCCATTCCCGAGGGGGGTAATCAGCCCCAGCATTTT
CSAIPEGGNQPQHF
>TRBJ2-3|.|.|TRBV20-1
TGCAGTGCTAGAGATCTTGCAGGGTTTAGCACAGATACGCAGTATTTT
CSARDLAGFSTDTQYF
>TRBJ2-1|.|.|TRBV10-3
TGTGCCATCAGACAGAGCAATGAGCAGTTCTTC
CAIRQSNEQFF
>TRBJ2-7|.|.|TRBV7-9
TGTGCCAGCAGCTTTATGAGCAGCTCCTACGAGCAGTACTTC
CASSFMSSSYEQYF
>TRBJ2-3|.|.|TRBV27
TGTGCCAGCAGTACTCGGGCTACAGGCACAGATACGCAGTATTTT
CASSTRATGTDTQYF
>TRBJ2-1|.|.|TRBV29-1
TGCAGCGTTGGCCGGGACGCAGGGTTCTTC
CSVGRDAGFF
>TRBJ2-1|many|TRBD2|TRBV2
TGTGCCAGGGGACTAGCGGGGGTTGAATATGAGCAGTTCTTC
CARGLAGVEYEQFF
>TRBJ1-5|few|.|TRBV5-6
TGTGCCAGCAGCTTGTCGGGGGGGCTCGGCAATCAGCCCCAGCATTTT
CASSLSGGLGNQPQHF
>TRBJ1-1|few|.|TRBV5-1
TGCGCCAGCAGCTTCGGTGGGGGGAGTACTGAAGCTTTCTTT
CASSFGGGSTEAFF
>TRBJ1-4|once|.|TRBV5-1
TGCGCCAGCAGCCTATCGACGGGGGGTGAAAAACTGTTTTTT
CASSLSTGGEKLFF
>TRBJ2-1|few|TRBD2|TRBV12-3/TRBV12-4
TGTGCCAGCAGTTTAATGGGGAGGGGCCATGAGCAGTTCTTC
CASSLMGRGHEQFF
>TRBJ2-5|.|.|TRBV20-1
TGCAGTGCTAGAGATGGCCGAGTCCAAGAGACCCAGTACTTC
CSARDGRVQETQYF
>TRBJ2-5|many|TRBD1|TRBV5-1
TGCGCCAGCAGCCCCGATGGGGGACAGGGAATCGTCGAGACCCAGTACTTC
CASSPDGGQGIVETQYF
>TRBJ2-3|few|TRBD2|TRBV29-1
TGCAGCGTTGAACGGACTAGCTTGGATACGCAGTATTTT
CSVERTSLDTQYF
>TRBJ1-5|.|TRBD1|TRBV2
TGTGCCAGCAGCAGCTCGTCCCCGGGACAGGGGAATCAGCCCCAGCATTTT
CASSSSSPGQGNQPQHF
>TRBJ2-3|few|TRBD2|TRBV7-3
TGTGCCAGCAGCTTAACATCTAGCGGTGCGAACACAGATACGCAGTATTTT
CASSLTSSGANTDTQYF
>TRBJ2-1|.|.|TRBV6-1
TGTGCCAGCAGGTCCGACACCAAGGGGAGCAATGAGCAGTTCTTC
CASRSDTKGSNEQFF
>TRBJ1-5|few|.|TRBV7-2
TGTGCCAGCAGTGTCGACAGCGCTCCAGGGCAGCCCCAGCATTTT
CASSVDSAPGQPQHF
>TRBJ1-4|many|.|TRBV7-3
TGTGCCAGCAGTCTTACACCAGCAACTAATGAAAAACTGTTTTTT
CASSLTPATNEKLFF
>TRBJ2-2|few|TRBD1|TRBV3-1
TGTGCCAGCGGTCACGGGACAGGGGAAACCGGGGAGCTGTTTTTT
CASGHGTGETGELFF
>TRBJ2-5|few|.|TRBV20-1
TGCAGTGCTATCGGGGATTCAACAGGGACCCAGTACTTC
CSAIGDSTGTQYF
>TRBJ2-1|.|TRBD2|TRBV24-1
TGTGCCGTTTCCGGGACTAGCGGGGGGGGTTACAATGAGCAGTTCTTC
CAVSGTSGGGYNEQFF
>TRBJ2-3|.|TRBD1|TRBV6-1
TGTGCCAGCACCCAACAGGGGGCAAGCACAGATACGCAGTATTTT
CASTQQGASTDTQYF
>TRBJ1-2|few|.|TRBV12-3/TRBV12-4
TGTGCCAGCAGTTTAAGATATGGCTACACCTTC
CASSLRYGYTF